Following are 26 T cell receptor beta chains from one sample sequenced in a study of T cell responses to AZD1222 COVID-19 vaccine. TCRdb's table, derived via immunoSEQ multiplex PCR, lists solely in-frame clones and lacks some. The table has more than 100,000 clones, 93% seen once; the top ten hold 5% to 5.5%. Sample: peripheral blood, taken on day 0 of AZD1222 vaccination. The receptors were sampled from an adult in good health.

The chain joins TRBV24-1 to TRBJ1-2; no clear D gene. This CDR3 spans 11 amino acids. Trimming pared 3 bases from V and 8 bases from J, leaving 6 bases between. Germline-derived CDR1 and CDR2 are KGHDR and SFDVKD. CDR3 sequence reads: CATSDQRGYTF. The CDR3 nucleotides are TGTGCCACCAGTGATCAAAGAGGCTACACCTTC.

This chain uses TRBV11-1 with TRBJ2-7; the match to TRBD1 covers 9 bases. The CDR3 is 13 residues long. Looked up from germline, CDR1 is SGHAT and CDR2 is FQDESV (reference sequence). V gave up 5 bases and J gave up 5 bases; unmatched junction bases: 4. The CDR3 is CASSTQGADEQYF. In DNA form, the CDR3 reads TGTGCCAGCAGCACACAGGGGGCTGACGAGCAGTACTTC.

The chain employs TRBV30 and TRBJ1-2, with D hard to call. CDR3 size: 15 residues. Germline CDR1 is GTSNPN and CDR2 is SVGIG (reference sequence). V shed 1 base and J shed 4 bases, with 16 bases lying between them. The DNA for the CDR3 is TGTGCCTGGAGTGCCGGAACACCCCGGGCCTATGGCTACACCTTC. It encodes CAWSAGTPRAYGYTF.

CDR3 in DNA: TGCGCCAGCAGTCCCAGCGTCTTGCAGTTAGTGGGAATCTACGAGCAGTACTTC. Translation: CASSPSVLQLVGIYEQYF. The chain has TRBV5-1 and TRBJ2-7; D unclear. The CDR3 totals 18 residues. The V and J ends lost 5 bases and 3 bases respectively, with 27 bases between them. Germline CDR1 is SGHRS and CDR2 is YFSETQ.

The rearrangement links TRBV5-1 to TRBJ1-6; TRBD1 matches 9 bases. Germline V lookup: CDR1 SGHRS, CDR2 YFSETQ. The CDR3 length is 15 residues. Trimming removed 3 bases from V and 7 bases from J; junction bases left unmatched: 5. The CDR3 nucleotides read TGCGCCAGCAGCTCGGGGACAGGGCCGAATTCACCCCTCCACTTT. This sequence encodes CASSSGTGPNSPLHF.

The genes are TRBV28 and TRBJ1-2; D unclear. CDR3 length: 16 amino acids. V dropped 0 bases and J dropped 3 bases, with 14 bases sitting between them. In germline, CDR1 is MDHEN, CDR2 SYDVKM. The CDR3 nucleotides are TGTGCCAGCAGTTTATGCCCCTGTTCCGGCCACTATGGCTACACCTTC. This encodes CASSLCPCSGHYGYTF.

V is TRBV19 and J is TRBJ2-7, with D perhaps matching TRBD1 (5 bases). Trimming shortened V by 5 bases and J by 2 bases, and 16 bases separated the two germline ends. CDR1 and CDR2 (germline): LNHDA, SQIVND (reference sequence). The CDR3 is 15 residues long. The CDR3 sequence: CASSQTRQIPYEQYF. CDR3 coding DNA: TGTGCCAGTAGTCAAACCCGACAGATCCCCTACGAGCAGTACTTC.

The J gene is TRBJ1-2, the V gene TRBV29-1, with D maybe TRBD1 (6 bases). The germline V and J ends were trimmed by 4 bases and 1 base, with 13 bases remaining between them. The germline gives CDR1 SQVTM, CDR2 ANQGSEA. The CDR3 runs to 14 residues. CDR3 nucleotides: TGCAGCGTTGGTCTCCAGGGGTTTAACTATGGCTACACCTTC. It is translated as CSVGLQGFNYGYTF.

The rearrangement links TRBV5-4 to TRBJ2-6; TRBD2 aligns across 8 bases. The germline V gene has CDR1 SGHNT and CDR2 YYREEE (reference sequence). The CDR3 consists of 18 residues. V was clipped by 2 bases and J by 1 base; unmatched bases: 8. The CDR3 nucleotides are TGTGCCAGCAGCTTCTTGCGGGGGGCCACATCTGGGGCCAACGTCCTGACTTTC. Its protein is CASSFLRGATSGANVLTF.

The gene calls are TRBV6-5 and TRBJ1-1, with TRBD1 matching 7 bases. This CDR3 region has 13 residues. J gave up 5 bases and V 5 bases, and 5 bases lay outside the gene matches. The germline V gene has CDR1 MNHEY and CDR2 SVGAGI. The CDR3 sequence is CASSKNRGTEAFF. Written as DNA, the CDR3 is TGTGCCAGCAGTAAAAACAGGGGAACTGAAGCTTTCTTT.

The V gene is TRBV28, the J gene TRBJ2-7; D is perhaps TRBD2 (6 bases). The germline CDR1 and CDR2 sequences are MDHEN and SYDVKM. The CDR3 length is 12 residues. The V end lost 5 bases, the J end lost 6 bases, and 11 bases lay between the germline ends. The CDR3 spells CASSREGLEQYF. CDR3 nucleotides: TGTGCCAGCAGTCGAGAGGGACTCGAGCAGTACTTC.

The genes are TRBV6-5 and TRBJ2-1; D ambiguous. CDR3 length: 13 amino acids. In germline, CDR1 is MNHEY, CDR2 SVGAGI. V was pared by 0 bases and J by 11 bases, with 11 bases between. The CDR3 sequence is CASSYSIQTKQFF. DNA of the CDR3: TGTGCCAGCAGTTACTCGATTCAAACGAAGCAGTTCTTC.

This rearrangement joins TRBV9 to TRBJ1-4, with D tentatively TRBD1 (5 bases). The V gene's germline CDR1 is SGDLS and CDR2 YYNGEE. V was pared by 3 bases and J by 0 bases, with 6 bases between. This CDR3 is built from 14 residues. CDR3 region: CASSAQATNEKLFF. The CDR3 DNA is TGTGCCAGCAGCGCACAGGCAACTAATGAAAAACTGTTTTTT. The whole variable domain, filled in from reference TRBV9 and TRBJ1-4, reads DSGVTQTPKHLITATGQRVTLRCSPRSGDLSVYWYQQSLDQGLQFLIQYYNGEERAKGNILERFSAQQFPDLHSELNLSSLELGDSALYFCASSAQATNEKLFFGSGTQLSVL.

The rearrangement uses TRBV7-8 and TRBJ2-7; D is unresolved. Deletions cut 1 base from V and 0 bases from J, with 7 bases between. The germline V gene encodes CDR1 SGHVS and CDR2 FQNEAQ. This CDR3 spans 14 amino acids. CDR3 coding DNA: TGTGCCAGCAGCTTAGGGAGCCGCTCCTACGAGCAGTACTTC. Its protein is CASSLGSRSYEQYF. The full variable domain, in which reference TRBV7-8 and TRBJ2-7 provide the parts outside the CDR3, is GAGVSQSPRYKVAKRGQDVALRCDPISGHVSLFWYQQALGQGPEFLTYFQNEAQLDKSGLPSDRFFAERPEGSVSTLKIQRTQQEDSAVYLCASSLGSRSYEQYFGPGTRLTVT.

The CDR3 sequence: CASSLTVSTNEKLFF. CDR3 DNA sequence: TGTGCCAGCAGCCTGACAGTTTCAACTAATGAAAAACTGTTTTTT. This chain links TRBV3-1 (or the pseudogene TRBV3-2) with TRBJ1-4; possibly TRBD1 for D (5 bases). CDR3 length equals 15 residues. Germline V gene data show CDR1 as LGHDT and CDR2 as YNNKEL (reference sequence). V lost 4 bases to trimming and J lost 0 bases, with 9 bases between them.

The CDR3 DNA is TGCGCCAGCAGCCTGGTAGCGGGCAATGAGCAGTTCTTC. Its protein is CASSLVAGNEQFF. J is TRBJ2-1 and V is TRBV5-1; 7 nucleotides agree with TRBD2. V dropped 4 bases and J dropped 6; count of bases not matched to a gene: 4. Per the germline V gene, CDR1 is SGHRS and CDR2 is YFSETQ. The CDR3 runs to 13 residues.

The chain couples TRBV5-6 to TRBJ2-1, with 7 bases identical to TRBD2. This CDR3 contains 16 residues. V lost 4 bases, J lost 6 bases, and 13 bases stayed unmatched. Germline loops: CDR1 SGHDT, CDR2 YYEEEE. The CDR3 sequence is CASSTTGTTPSNEQFF. The DNA for the CDR3 is TGTGCCAGCAGCACTACCGGGACTACACCTTCCAATGAGCAGTTCTTC.

V gene TRBV15 combines with J gene TRBJ1-3; 7 bases line up with TRBD1. The length of the CDR3 is 18 residues. The V segment lost 3 bases and the J segment 0 bases; nucleotides outside the gene matches: 11. The germline CDR1 and CDR2 sequences are LNHNV and YYDKDF (reference sequence). The CDR3 DNA is TGTGCCACCAGCAGTATCTCAAACAGGGGAAACTCTGGAAACACCATATATTTT. As protein: CATSSISNRGNSGNTIYF. Complete variable domain (other parts from reference TRBV15 and TRBJ1-3): DAMVIQNPRYQVTQFGKPVTLSCSQTLNHNVMYWYQQKSSQAPKLLFHYYDKDFNNEADTPDNFQSRRPNTSFCFLDIRSPGLGDTAMYLCATSSISNRGNSGNTIYFGEGSWLTVV.

Here the CDR3 reads CASSHPGQGAGWAEAFF. The CDR3 nucleotides read TGTGCCAGCAGCCACCCGGGACAGGGGGCAGGGTGGGCTGAAGCTTTCTTT. The chain joins TRBV5-4 to TRBJ1-1, with 12 positions matching TRBD1. CDR1 SGHNT and CDR2 YYREEE come from the germline V gene (reference sequence). This CDR3 is 17 amino acids long. The V segment lost 4 bases and the J segment 6 bases; nucleotides outside the gene matches: 13.

V usage is TRBV28 and J usage is TRBJ2-7; D remains ambiguous. Germline assignment: CDR1 MDHEN and CDR2 SYDVKM. The CDR3 is made up of 12 amino acids. Between the trimmed V and J ends, which lost 5 bases and 6 bases, there was a span of 11 bases. The CDR3 nucleotides read TGTGCCAGCAGTCCTTCCATGACCGAGCAGTACTTC. It specifies CASSPSMTEQYF.

CDR3 DNA sequence: TGTGCCAGCAGCCAAGGGCTTAGGTACTACGAGCAGTACTTC. This encodes CASSQGLRYYEQYF. This sequence joins TRBV14 and TRBJ2-7; D remains unclear. Germline V gene data show CDR1 as SGHDN and CDR2 as FVKESK. This CDR3 has 14 residues. Trimming left V 1 base short and J 3 bases short, with 10 bases between.

The chain uses TRBV10-1 and TRBJ1-1, with D perhaps TRBD1 (6 bases). This CDR3 is 12 amino acids long. Trimming stripped 8 bases from V and 3 bases from J, with 10 bases between. Germline CDR1 reads WNHNN; CDR2 reads SYGVQD (reference sequence). The CDR3 DNA reads as TGCGCCAGCTCCAGGGGTTACACTGAAGCTTTCTTT. Translation gives CASSRGYTEAFF.

The rearrangement joins TRBV27 to TRBJ1-5; D is ambiguous. V was clipped by 7 bases and J by 0 bases, with 22 bases between them. Germline CDR1 reads MNHEY; CDR2 reads SMNVEV (reference sequence). The CDR3 consists of 18 residues. CDR3 residues: CASTVFSLAKNSNQPQHF. The CDR3 region has the DNA TGTGCCAGCACTGTATTTTCCCTAGCCAAAAATAGCAATCAGCCCCAGCATTTT.

The CDR3 nucleotides are TGTGCCAGTAGTATAGTCCAGGGACAGGCCAATCAGCCCCAGCATTTT. Translating gives CASSIVQGQANQPQHF. This chain joins TRBV19 and TRBJ1-5, with 8 positions matching TRBD1. This CDR3 spans 16 amino acids. Germline loops: CDR1 LNHDA, CDR2 SQIVND (reference sequence). Trimming cost V 1 base and J 3 bases; bases outside gene matches: 5. Full variable domain (remainder filled in from reference TRBV19 and TRBJ1-5): DGGITQSPKYLFRKEGQNVTLSCEQNLNHDAMYWYRQDPGQGLRLIYYSQIVNDFQKGDIAEGYSVSREKKESFPLTVTSAQKNPTAFYLCASSIVQGQANQPQHFGDGTRLSIL.

The J gene is TRBJ2-3, the V gene TRBV4-2; 9 bases are a match to TRBD2. With V trimmed by 3 bases and J by 3 bases, 4 bases remained unmatched. The CDR3 is 15 residues long. Germline assignment: CDR1 LGHNA and CDR2 YNFKEQ. CDR3 sequence reads: CASSQRGGGTDTQYF. In DNA form, the CDR3 reads TGTGCCAGCAGCCAGCGGGGGGGCGGGACAGATACGCAGTATTTT.

The rearrangement joins TRBV28 to TRBJ1-1; the match to TRBD1 covers 8 bases. V shed 7 bases, J shed 4 bases, and the junction held 5 bases outside the gene matches. CDR3 length: 13 residues. CDR1 and CDR2 from the germline V gene are MDHEN and SYDVKM. The CDR3 DNA is TGTGCCAGCACCTCAACAGGGGGCACTGAAGCTTTCTTT. This encodes CASTSTGGTEAFF.